This is a list of T cell receptor beta chains from one sample in a study of blood T cell repertoires in COVID-19. The assay was immunoSEQ multiplex PCR, and TCRdb's table has in-frame clones only and misses some. The sample carries almost 70,000 clones, around 88% recorded once. Sequencing was done on a sample of peripheral blood. The receptors were sampled from a woman between 65 and 79 years old with acute or convalescent COVID-19. Each CDR3 is given with its conserved first and last residue. D genes are given only for firm matches. The size field is filled for only some rows; it gives once, few, many or a size class.

>TRBD1|TRBV5-5|TRBJ2-2|.
CASSSQGGAFTGELFF
TGTGCCAGCAGCTCTCAAGGGGGCGCGTTTACCGGGGAGCTGTTTTTT
>TRBD1|TRBV24-1|TRBJ2-1|.
CATSDSDRDEQFF
TGTGCCACCAGTGATTCGGACAGGGATGAGCAGTTCTTC
>.|TRBV28|TRBJ1-4|.
CASTAPGPREKLFF
TGTGCCAGCACAGCCCCGGGTCCACGGGAAAAACTGTTTTTT
>.|TRBV5-5|TRBJ1-5|once
CASSLGSMNQPQHF
TGTGCCAGCAGCTTGGGCAGTATGAATCAGCCCCAGCATTTT
>.|TRBV28|TRBJ1-6|.
CASSFPDMSQSPLHF
TGTGCCAGCAGTTTCCCGGACATGTCCCAATCACCCCTCCACTTT
>.|TRBV4-3|TRBJ1-2|.
CASSQDYSPTTVAIYGYTF
TGCGCCAGCAGCCAAGATTACTCCCCGACAACAGTGGCCATCTATGGCTACACCTTC
>.|TRBV9|TRBJ1-2|.
CASSPKTNYGYTF
TGTGCCAGCAGCCCGAAGACAAACTATGGCTACACCTTC
>TRBD2|TRBV5-1|TRBJ2-5|.
CASSPLYSGGQETQYF
TGCGCCAGCAGCCCGCTCTATAGCGGGGGACAAGAGACCCAGTACTTC
>TRBD1|TRBV5-5|TRBJ1-5|.
CASSEQGSNQPQHF
TGTGCCAGCAGCGAACAGGGGAGCAATCAGCCCCAGCATTTT
>.|TRBV15|TRBJ2-1|.
CATSRDRTTGVNEQFF
TGTGCCACCAGCAGAGATCGAACAACGGGGGTCAATGAGCAGTTCTTC
>TRBD1|TRBV7-3|TRBJ1-6|.
CASSSQPAGQGYNSPLHF
TGTGCCAGCAGCTCCCAACCTGCGGGACAGGGCTATAATTCACCCCTCCACTTT
>TRBD2|TRBV5-1|TRBJ2-1|.
CASSFRAGGPPSSYNEQFF
TGCGCCAGCAGCTTTCGAGCGGGAGGGCCCCCCTCCTCCTACAATGAGCAGTTCTTC
>TRBD1|TRBV19|TRBJ1-1|.
CASTPRSGQGKIEAFF
TGTGCCAGTACCCCGAGGTCGGGACAGGGGAAAATTGAAGCTTTCTTT
>.|TRBV16|TRBJ1-1|.
CASSQGQARSEAFF
TGTGCCAGCAGCCAAGGCCAAGCTAGGTCTGAAGCTTTCTTT
>.|TRBV28|TRBJ1-2|.
CASTLLGQGKDYGYTF
TGTGCCAGCACCCTGCTAGGGCAGGGGAAAGACTATGGCTACACCTTC
>TRBD1|TRBV2|TRBJ1-5|.
CASSLDRANQPQHF
TGTGCCAGCAGCCTGGACAGGGCAAATCAGCCCCAGCATTTT
>TRBD1|TRBV12-3/TRBV12-4|TRBJ2-7|.
CASSLGQGNEQYF
TGTGCCAGCAGTTTAGGACAGGGGAACGAGCAGTACTTC
>TRBD1|TRBV5-3|TRBJ2-7|.
CARSDYTPGQGCHEQYF
TGTGCCAGAAGCGATTACACCCCGGGACAGGGGTGCCACGAGCAGTACTTC
>.|TRBV27|TRBJ1-4|.
CASSLAGATNEKLFF
TGTGCCAGCAGTTTAGCAGGGGCAACTAATGAAAAACTGTTTTTT
>.|TRBV6-2/TRBV6-3|TRBJ2-7|.
CASSYMAGEQYF
TGTGCCAGCAGTTACATGGCGGGCGAGCAGTACTTC
>TRBD1|TRBV6-4|TRBJ1-2|.
CASQIHPGKGGLYGYTF
TGTGCCTCCCAAATCCACCCGGGGAAAGGGGGCCTCTATGGCTACACCTTC
>.|TRBV6-5|TRBJ1-6|.
CASSRGNNSPLHF
TGTGCCAGCAGCCGGGGGAATAATTCACCCCTCCACTTT
>TRBD2|TRBV10-3|TRBJ2-6|.
CAIAAGPGANVLTF
TGTGCCATCGCAGCGGGGCCGGGGGCCAACGTCCTGACTTTC